One and the same sample provided the 2 T cell receptor beta chains below, sequenced in a study of T cell repertoires in cytomegalovirus infection. Using its own MiXCR run on the reads, TCRdb lists one record per CDR3 protein. The table includes roughly 500,000 distinct CDR3 sequences, about 15% detected once. Sequenced: CD8+ T cells from PBMCs. The receptors here all came from a human donor in good health (CMV status not recorded). Some clones in this sample may be carry-over from other donors' samples.

This clonotype was detected only a few times. The genes are TRBV5-6 and TRBJ2-1; no clear D gene. Germline CDR1 SGHDT, CDR2 YYEEEE. The CDR3 has 17 amino acids. V was shortened by 0 bases and J by 0 bases, with 13 bases between the two germline ends. The CDR3 bases are TGTGCCAGCAGCTTGGCACGCGCTGAGTACTCCTACAATGAGCAGTTCTTC. Translation: CASSLARAEYSYNEQFF.

This clonotype was seen many times. The chain has TRBV27 and TRBJ1-5; tentative D call: TRBD1 (6 bases). This CDR3 has 14 residues. Trimming took 6 bases from V and 6 from J, leaving 15 bases between them. In germline, CDR1 is MNHEY, CDR2 SMNVEV (reference sequence). The CDR3 DNA follows: TGTGCCAGCAGGTCTGAGACAGGTCTTCAGCCCCAGCATTTT. Its protein product is CASRSETGLQPQHF.